A selection of T cell receptor beta chains follows, all from one sample in a study of blood T cell repertoires in COVID-19. Data came from immunoSEQ multiplex PCR; TCRdb stores just in-frame clones and leaves some out. The table includes roughly 160,000 clones, about four fifths detected once. Sample: PBMCs or T cells enriched from blood (not recorded which). The source is a man in his fifties who had recovered from COVID-19. The CDR3 runs from the conserved cysteine through the conserved F or W. D genes are given only for firm matches. Rows give clone size only sometimes, using once, few, many, or a class for an expanded clone.

J | V | D | size | DNA | CDR3
TRBJ2-2 | TRBV5-6 | NA | NA | TGTGCCAGCAGCGTGGACTTCACCGGGGAGCTGTTTTTT | CASSVDFTGELFF
TRBJ2-2 | TRBV9 | NA | few | TGTGCCAGCAGTATGTACCAGGGGAACGCGAACACCGGGGAGCTGTTTTTT | CASSMYQGNANTGELFF
TRBJ1-1 | TRBV5-6 | NA | NA | TGTGCCAGCAGCTTCTACAGAAACACTGAAGCTTTCTTT | CASSFYRNTEAFF
TRBJ1-2 | TRBV7-6 | TRBD1 | NA | TGTGCCAGCAGCGCGGCTTCAGGGGGCTTGGGCTATGGCTACACCTTC | CASSAASGGLGYGYTF
TRBJ2-7 | TRBV9 | TRBD1 | NA | TGTGCCAGCAGCCCCCGGGACAGGGTTCTCTACGAGCAGTACTTC | CASSPRDRVLYEQYF
TRBJ1-6 | TRBV5-1 | NA | NA | TGCGCCAGCAGCCAATCCGGGTCCTCCGGGGGTTCACCCCTCCACTTT | CASSQSGSSGGSPLHF
TRBJ2-2 | TRBV4-3 | TRBD2 | NA | TGCGCCAGCAGCCAAGATTGGGCTAGCGGGGTATCGGCCACCGGGGAGCTGTTTTTT | CASSQDWASGVSATGELFF
TRBJ1-4 | TRBV6-1 | NA | NA | TGTGCCAGCAGTGAAAGCTTCAGGTTCTCCTTTAATGAAAAACTGTTTTTT | CASSESFRFSFNEKLFF
TRBJ1-4 | TRBV5-1 | NA | few | TGCGCCAGCAGCCCCGCGGGGGGTGCAACTAATGAAAAACTGTTTTTT | CASSPAGGATNEKLFF
TRBJ1-6 | TRBV10-3 | NA | few | TGTGCCATCAGTGAGGCAGGCAAACATAATTCACCCCTCCACTTT | CAISEAGKHNSPLHF
TRBJ2-1 | TRBV19 | TRBD2 | once | TGTGCCAGTAGTGTGGGGGGGGACAATGAGCAGTTCTTC | CASSVGGDNEQFF
TRBJ1-2 | TRBV2 | NA | few | TGTGCCAGCAGTGAAGGACAACCTTATGGCTACACCTTC | CASSEGQPYGYTF
TRBJ1-2 | TRBV28 | NA | NA | TGTGCCAGCAGTTTTAACGGGAACTATGGCTACACCTTC | CASSFNGNYGYTF
TRBJ1-4 | TRBV13 | NA | NA | TGTGCCAGCAGCCCGAGGGGCGCTGGGGGCCGAAAACTGTTTTTT | CASSPRGAGGRKLFF
TRBJ2-3 | TRBV6-5 | TRBD2 | NA | TGTGCCAGCAGGGGCTCGGGCGGGGGGCCAGATACGCAGTATTTT | CASRGSGGGPDTQYF
TRBJ2-2 | TRBV6-2/TRBV6-3 | NA | NA | TGTGCCAGCAGTATTCGGGGGGCGGACACCGGGGAGCTGTTTTTT | CASSIRGADTGELFF
TRBJ1-5 | TRBV3-1/TRBV3-2 | NA | NA | TGTGCCAGCAGTCTGAGGAGGGAACAGCCCCAGCATTTT | CASSLRREQPQHF
TRBJ2-5 | TRBV2 | NA | NA | TGTGCCAGCAGTCCTAGAGTGTACCAAGAGACCCAGTACTTC | CASSPRVYQETQYF
TRBJ2-7 | TRBV6-5 | TRBD1 | NA | TGTGCCAGCAGCGCCGCCGGGACAGGAAAGAACGAGCAGTACTTC | CASSAAGTGKNEQYF
TRBJ2-4 | TRBV21-1 | NA | NA | TGTGCCAGCGGCCTTTCACCGGGACAGGGAGCCAAAAACATTCAGTACTTC | CASGLSPGQGAKNIQYF
TRBJ2-3 | TRBV6-4 | NA | NA | TGTGCCAGCGCCGATTCAGAGGGGGGCACAGATACGCAGTATTTT | CASADSEGGTDTQYF
TRBJ2-7 | TRBV12-2 | NA | NA | TGTGCAAGTCGCCTCGGACAGGGCAGCTCCTACGAGCAGTACTTC | CASRLGQGSSYEQYF
TRBJ2-7 | TRBV6-6 | TRBD1 | NA | TGTGCCAGCAGTCGCGCCGGGACAGGATACGAGCAGTACTTC | CASSRAGTGYEQYF
TRBJ2-5 | TRBV7-3 | NA | once | TGTGCCAGCAGCATATTTAGGGGGGAGACCCAGTACTTC | CASSIFRGETQYF
TRBJ1-3 | TRBV30 | TRBD1 | once | TGTGCCTGGAGTCCGGACAGGGGGCCGAGTTATTTT | CAWSPDRGPSYF
TRBJ1-1 | TRBV19 | NA | NA | TGTGCCAGTAGTATAGGTAGGAACACTGAAGCTTTCTTT | CASSIGRNTEAFF
TRBJ1-3 | TRBV7-6 | NA | NA | TGTGCCAGCAGCTTACTAACGAGATCTTCCTCTGGAAACACCATATATTTT | CASSLLTRSSSGNTIYF
TRBJ1-1 | TRBV20-1 | NA | NA | TGCAGTGCTAGTTTCGGGACAAGGGAAGAAGCTTTCTTT | CSASFGTREEAFF
TRBJ2-5 | TRBV7-9 | NA | NA | TGTGCCAGCAGCTTAGCCAGAGAGACCCAGTACTTC | CASSLARETQYF
TRBJ2-7 | TRBV18 | TRBD1 | NA | TGTGCCAGCTCACCCTCCGGACAGGGTAGCGAGCAGTACTTC | CASSPSGQGSEQYF
TRBJ1-1 | TRBV18 | NA | NA | TGTGCCAGCTCACCACGAGGCGGAGTAGGCACTGAAGCTTTCTTT | CASSPRGGVGTEAFF
TRBJ2-1 | TRBV12-3/TRBV12-4 | TRBD2 | NA | TGTGCCAGCACCGTTAGCGGGAGGGACGAGCAGTTCTTC | CASTVSGRDEQFF
TRBJ1-6 | TRBV5-1 | TRBD1 | NA | TGCGCCAGCAGCTCGGGACAGGGAAGGATTTCACCCCTCCACTTT | CASSSGQGRISPLHF
TRBJ1-5 | TRBV30 | NA | NA | TGTGCCTGGAGTGGACAGGGCAATCAGCCCCAGCATTTT | CAWSGQGNQPQHF
TRBJ2-1 | TRBV9 | NA | NA | TGTGCCAGCAGCGTAGGCAGGGTTAAGAACAATGAGCAGTTCTTC | CASSVGRVKNNEQFF
TRBJ2-7 | TRBV19 | NA | NA | TGTGCCAGTAGTATTCGTGCCAGAACCTACGAGCAGTACTTC | CASSIRARTYEQYF
TRBJ2-5 | TRBV14 | NA | NA | TGTGCCAGCAGCCAGTGTTGTAGCTGGGAGACCCAGTACTTC | CASSQCCSWETQYF
TRBJ2-1 | TRBV7-3 | NA | once | TGTGCCAGCAGCTTGGAGGTTTTCCATGAGCAGTTCTTC | CASSLEVFHEQFF
TRBJ1-5 | TRBV19 | NA | NA | TGTGCCAGTAGTATGGCAGGATTTAATAGCAATCAGCCCCAGCATTTT | CASSMAGFNSNQPQHF
TRBJ2-5 | TRBV5-4 | TRBD2 | NA | TGTGCCAGCAGCTCACTAGCGACGGGTGAGACCCAGTACTTC | CASSSLATGETQYF